This T cell receptor beta chain was recorded in a study of CD8+CD57+ T cells in acquired aplastic anemia. In the study overall: The mean DNA yield obtained from sorted CD4+ and CD8+ cells came to around 3 ug. Overall study results and limits: Comparison of patients with controls identified around 28 shared CD8+ CDR3 sequences.

The template for TCR beta VDJ and CDR3 sequence profiling was genomic DNA. TCRdb reprocessed the reads with MiXCR, giving one entry per CDR3 protein. The sample holds under 200,000 distinct CDR3 sequences, around 48% seen once. J was trimmed by 5 bases and V by 0 bases; bases with no gene match: 10. This CDR3 spans 15 amino acids. In germline, CDR1 is DFQATT, CDR2 SNEGSKA (reference sequence). All patients picked for sequencing had shown, by flow cytometry, an expansion of CD8+CD57+ cells. Everyone among the patients had severe acquired aplastic anemia. Patients were therapy-naive when their blood was sampled. Worth noting for this clonotype: Its antigen is undetermined.

This receptor was identified in a human donor with aplastic anemia. This chain connects TRBV20-1 to TRBJ2-7; 7 nucleotides align to TRBD2. Material for sequencing was sorted CD4+, CD8+, or CD8+CD57+ T cells (not recorded which) from PBMCs. The CDR3 protein is CSARDRWGGSNEQYF. In DNA, the CDR3 is TGCAGTGCTAGAGACCGTTGGGGGGGGTCAAACGAGCAGTACTTC.